The 24 T cell receptor beta chains in this list originate from one sample, sequenced in a study of shared clonotypes between healthy human individuals. Profiling relied on immunoSEQ multiplex PCR, and the TCRdb table lists in-frame clones only, not all of them. Of about 380,000 clones listed, around 96% are singletons. The sequencing sample was made of memory CD8+ T cells sorted from blood. Described subset: CD45RO+ cells pooled with CCR7-negative TemRA cells. All receptors come from a man aged 30 to 45 in good health.

The chain combines TRBV11-3 with TRBJ2-1; 14 nucleotides line up with TRBD2. The germline V gene has CDR1 SGHNT and CDR2 YENEEA. Losses at the gene ends were 4 bases for V and 14 bases for J; bases not matched to a gene: 13. The CDR3 spans 16 residues. The CDR3 nucleotides read TGTGCCAGCAGCTCAAATAGGACTAGCGGGAGGAAGGGTGAGTTCTTC. This sequence encodes CASSSNRTSGRKGEFF.

Turning to this clone: Within the sample, other DNA sequences also encode this same CDR3. The chain combines TRBV28 with TRBJ1-1; D remains unclear. The germline CDR1 and CDR2 sequences are MDHEN and SYDVKM. The CDR3 sequence is 13 residues long. Trimming removed 5 bases from V and 1 base from J, with 8 bases in between. CDR3 DNA: TGTGCCAGCAGTCTCCCTCCGAACACTGAAGCTTTCTTT. This gives the protein CASSLPPNTEAFF.

CDR3 sequence (DNA): TGTGCTAGTGGTTTAGGTAACGGGGAGCTGTTTTTT. Translation gives CASGLGNGELFF. The chain carries TRBV12-5 and TRBJ2-2, with D hard to call. The CDR3 sequence is 12 residues long. The germline V gene encodes CDR1 LGHNT and CDR2 FRNRAP. Between the trimmed V and J ends, which lost 3 bases and 7 bases, there was a span of 6 bases.

The chain joins TRBV19 to TRBJ2-2; 13 bases agree with TRBD2. Germline V gene sequence: CDR1 LNHDA, CDR2 SQIVND (reference sequence). The CDR3 contains 18 residues. Germline trimming cut 3 bases from V and 7 bases from J; bases unmatched to any gene: 11. In DNA, the CDR3 is TGTGCCAGTAGTATTCTTCCCCGGACTAGCGGGAGTAACGGGGAGCTGTTTTTT. As protein: CASSILPRTSGSNGELFF.

V is TRBV7-2 and J is TRBJ2-2; no clear D. This CDR3 region has 15 residues. Germline V gives CDR1 SGHTA, CDR2 FQGNSA. The V gene lost 0 bases and the J gene lost 5 bases, with 10 bases spanning the gap. CDR3 sequence reads: CASSLAAQGTGELFF. The CDR3 DNA reads as TGTGCCAGCAGCTTAGCGGCCCAAGGGACCGGGGAGCTGTTTTTT.

This clone was seen only once. J is TRBJ2-7 and V is TRBV5-1, with TRBD2 matching over 9 bases. The germline V gene has CDR1 SGHRS and CDR2 YFSETQ. This CDR3 spans 16 amino acids. Trimming at V came to 5 bases and at J to 5 bases, leaving 14 bases not matched to a gene. Here the CDR3 reads CASSIGGRSGRNEQYF. The CDR3 DNA reads as TGCGCCAGCAGTATAGGGGGTAGGAGCGGGAGGAACGAGCAGTACTTC.

A note on this clone: Other nucleotide sequences from this sample produce the same CDR3. The CDR3 reads CASSLGREQYF. In nucleotides, the CDR3 is TGTGCCAGCAGCTTAGGACGCGAGCAGTACTTC. The chain carries TRBV13 and TRBJ2-7; D is unresolved. The CDR3 contains 11 residues. V gave up 0 bases and J gave up 6 bases, with 3 bases separating them. Germline CDR1 is PRHDT and CDR2 is FYEKMQ (reference sequence).

The chain joins TRBV10-2 to TRBJ2-7, with D possibly matching TRBD1 (6 bases). Germline assignment: CDR1 WSHSY and CDR2 SAAADI. The CDR3 runs 14 residues. V shed 6 bases and J shed 5 bases, with 17 bases lying between them. The CDR3 sequence is CASRRLMGANEQYF. CDR3 nucleotides: TGCGCCAGCAGGCGCCTAATGGGGGCAAACGAGCAGTACTTC.

The V and J genes are TRBV18 and TRBJ1-5; maybe TRBD1 (6 bases). The germline V and J ends were trimmed by 3 bases and 7 bases, with 16 bases remaining between them. The CDR3 consists of 15 residues. Germline assignment: CDR1 KGHSH and CDR2 LQKENI. CDR3 region: CASSPTRGGGQPQHF. CDR3 coding DNA: TGTGCCAGCTCACCGACCAGGGGAGGAGGGCAGCCCCAGCATTTT.

The J gene is TRBJ2-3, the V gene TRBV29-1, with no clear D. V was cut by 4 bases and J by 0 bases, with 11 bases left in between. Germline V gene lookup returns CDR1 SQVTM and CDR2 ANQGSEA. CDR3 length: 14 residues. DNA of the CDR3: TGCAGCGTTGTAATGGGATCTAGCACAGATACGCAGTATTTT. Encoded protein: CSVVMGSSTDTQYF.

The V and J genes are TRBV5-1 and TRBJ2-3; no definite D call. CDR1 and CDR2 (germline): SGHRS, YFSETQ. The V end was cut by 0 bases, the J end by 2 bases, with 4 bases between. The CDR3 spans 13 residues. DNA of the CDR3: TGCGCCAGCAGCTTGGACTACACAGATACGCAGTATTTT. Amino acids: CASSLDYTDTQYF.

The sample holds one count of this clone. The genes are TRBV2 and TRBJ1-5, with a tentative D call TRBD1 (5 bases). CDR1 is SNHLY, CDR2 FYNNEI, per germline. The length of the CDR3 is 15 residues. With 6 bases removed from V and 1 base from J, the gap between germline ends came to 13 bases. CDR3 sequence: CASRGTLGSNQPQHF. In DNA, the CDR3 is TGTGCCAGCAGAGGGACTCTCGGAAGCAATCAGCCCCAGCATTTT.

The chain links TRBV15 to TRBJ2-5, with 7 bases aligning to TRBD2. The CDR3 consists of 15 residues. With V trimmed by 3 bases and J by 3 bases, 7 bases remained unmatched. CDR1 LNHNV and CDR2 YYDKDF come from the germline V gene (reference sequence). This CDR3 reads CATSSIPLAEETQYF. DNA of the CDR3: TGTGCCACCAGCAGCATCCCTCTAGCGGAAGAGACCCAGTACTTC.

The V gene is TRBV25-1, the J gene TRBJ1-4, with 7 bases fitting TRBD1. CDR1 is MGHDK, CDR2 SYGVNS, per germline. CDR3 size: 14 residues. V was pared by 4 bases and J by 11 bases, with 10 bases of the junction left unmatched. The CDR3 reads CASSGDSQGRKLFF. Here the CDR3 DNA reads TGTGCCAGCAGTGGGGACAGTCAGGGTAGGAAACTGTTTTTT.

For the CDR3, the DNA is TGTGCCAGTAGTTACAGTTACAATCAGCCCCAGCATTTT. Protein product: CASSYSYNQPQHF. The chain has TRBV19 and TRBJ1-5, with D hard to call. The CDR3 totals 13 residues. The V end was cut by 5 bases, the J end by 3 bases, with 8 bases between. The germline V gene has CDR1 LNHDA and CDR2 SQIVND (reference sequence).

The chain combines TRBV9 with TRBJ2-3, with D possibly matching TRBD2 (5 bases). Germline V gene sequence: CDR1 SGDLS, CDR2 YYNGEE. Trimming removed 0 bases from V and 0 bases from J, with 5 bases in between. The CDR3 extends over 14 amino acids. The CDR3 reads CASSVGTSTDTQYF. The CDR3 DNA reads TGTGCCAGCAGCGTAGGGACTAGCACAGATACGCAGTATTTT.

The J gene is TRBJ2-3, the V gene TRBV25-1; D is ambiguous. Per the germline V gene, CDR1 is MGHDK and CDR2 is SYGVNS. Trimming took off 3 bases at V and 1 base at J, with 11 bases between the two ends. CDR3 size: 15 residues. CDR3 amino acids: CASSDSGRGTDTQYF. CDR3 DNA: TGTGCCAGCAGTGATTCAGGAAGGGGCACAGATACGCAGTATTTT.

The chain carries TRBV19 and TRBJ1-2; no definite D call. Per germline, CDR1 LNHDA and CDR2 SQIVND (reference sequence). The ends were cut back, 7 bases at V and 3 bases at J, with 27 bases in the middle. CDR3 length: 18 residues. Here the CDR3 DNA reads TGTGCCAGTACCCCTATTGCGGACCCAAATCCATGGGACTATGGCTACACCTTC. Protein: CASTPIADPNPWDYGYTF.

The genes are TRBV28 and TRBJ2-1, with 8 bases lining up with TRBD2. From germline, CDR1 is MDHEN and CDR2 SYDVKM. The CDR3 covers 16 residues. Losses at the gene ends were 3 bases for V and 8 bases for J; bases not matched to a gene: 12. The CDR3 nucleotides read TGTGCCAGCAGTTTCCCTAAGCGGGAGCTTGGAGATGAGCAGTTCTTC. Protein sequence: CASSFPKRELGDEQFF. Looking up the rest from reference TRBV28 and TRBJ2-1 gives the full variable domain: DVKVTQSSRYLVKRTGEKVFLECVQDMDHENMFWYRQDPGLGLRLIYFSYDVKMKEKGDIPEGYSVSREKKERFSLILESASTNQTSMYLCASSFPKRELGDEQFFGPGTRLTVL.

The genes are TRBV2 and TRBJ2-1, with D tentatively TRBD2 (6 bases). From germline, CDR1 is SNHLY and CDR2 FYNNEI. The CDR3 extends over 15 amino acids. V was shortened by 7 bases and J by 3 bases, with 16 bases between the two germline ends. This CDR3 reads CASTLSGLLYNEQFF. As DNA, the CDR3 is TGTGCCAGCACTCTTAGCGGCCTCCTCTACAATGAGCAGTTCTTC.

The chain employs TRBV29-1 and TRBJ2-7, with 8 bases identical to TRBD2. Per germline, CDR1 SQVTM and CDR2 ANQGSEA. V gave up 4 bases and J gave up 2 bases; unmatched junction bases: 4. The CDR3 runs to 13 residues. CDR3 sequence reads: CSVGRGVPYEQYF. CDR3 coding DNA: TGCAGCGTTGGGCGGGGGGTTCCCTACGAGCAGTACTTC.

J is TRBJ2-7 and V is TRBV7-9; 8 nucleotides line up with TRBD2. The junction had 8 bases not matched to a gene; V was cut back by 3 bases and J by 1 base. Per the germline V gene, CDR1 is SEHNR and CDR2 is FQNEAQ (reference sequence). The CDR3 is 16 residues long. CDR3 protein: CASSLASGRGSYEQYF. The CDR3 coding sequence is TGTGCCAGCAGCTTGGCCTCCGGGAGGGGATCCTACGAGCAGTACTTC.

The V call is TRBV4-2, the J call TRBJ2-7, with TRBD2 identical over 13 bases. The CDR3 has 17 amino acids. Germline V gene sequence: CDR1 LGHNA, CDR2 YNFKEQ. J lost 2 bases, V lost 2 bases, and 6 bases had no gene match. CDR3 region: CASSQPPLAGGPYEQYF. The CDR3 nucleotides read TGTGCCAGCAGCCAACCTCCACTAGCGGGAGGGCCCTACGAGCAGTACTTC.

V is TRBV15 and J is TRBJ2-7; 9 nucleotides match TRBD1. CDR1 is LNHNV, CDR2 YYDKDF, per germline (reference sequence). V trimming: 4 bases; J trimming: 0 bases; junction bases outside the gene matches: 7. The CDR3 spans 16 residues. For the CDR3, the DNA is TGTGCCACCAGCAATATATGGACAGGGGACTCCTACGAGCAGTACTTC. This sequence encodes CATSNIWTGDSYEQYF.